The T cell receptor (beta chain) described here comes from a study of high-grade serous ovarian cancer treatment subgroups. Whole-study findings and limits: Different patients shared almost no repertoire; same-patient tumors shared about 0.11 to 0.79.

Data came from immunoSEQ multiplex PCR; TCRdb stores just in-frame clones and leaves some out. The data contain about 2,800 clones, more than 65% of them singletons. A remark on this clone: The antigen is unknown.

The tumor samples were collected prior to definitive surgery or chemotherapy. Trimming shortened V by 1 base and J by 12 bases, and 13 bases separated the two germline ends. There are 13 residues in the CDR3. Germline assignment: CDR1 LGHNA and CDR2 YNFKEQ. The chain couples TRBV4-2 to TRBJ2-1, with D possibly being TRBD2 (6 bases). Sequenced material: tumor tissue. This clonotype was obtained from a human donor with high-grade serous ovarian cancer. The CDR3: CASSQARGEMQFF. DNA for the CDR3: TGTGCCAGCAGCCAAGCTCGCGGGGAGATGCAGTTCTTC.